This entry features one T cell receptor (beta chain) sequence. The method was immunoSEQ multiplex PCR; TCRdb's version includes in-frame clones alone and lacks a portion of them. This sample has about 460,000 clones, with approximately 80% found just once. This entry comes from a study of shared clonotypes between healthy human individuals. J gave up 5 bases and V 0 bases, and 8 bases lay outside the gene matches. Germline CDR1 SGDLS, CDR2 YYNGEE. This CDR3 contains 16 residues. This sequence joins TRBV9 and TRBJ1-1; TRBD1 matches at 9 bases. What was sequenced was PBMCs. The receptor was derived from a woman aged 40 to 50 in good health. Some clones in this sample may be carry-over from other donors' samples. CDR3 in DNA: TGTGCCAGCAGCGTAGGGACAGGGGAGGGAGGGACTGAAGCTTTCTTT. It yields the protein CASSVGTGEGGTEAFF.